Listed below are T cell receptor beta chains from one sample, sequenced in a study of T-cell reconstitution after alpha-beta-depleted transplantation in children. TCRdb reprocessed the PCR reads via MiXCR and lists one record per CDR3 protein. The sample consists of more than 450,000 distinct CDR3 sequences, approximately 16% of them appearing once. The specimen was PBMCs from the stem cell graft donor, collected from the stem cell graft. The origin of the receptors is a human donor who donated a stem cell graft to a child with acute lymphoblastic leukemia. CDR3s include the opening cysteine and the closing phenylalanine or tryptophan. D genes are given only for firm matches. Rows give clone size only sometimes, using once, few, many, or a class for an expanded clone.

J,D,size,V,length,DNA,CDR3
TRBJ2-7,.,.,TRBV12-3/TRBV12-4,16,TGTGCCAGCAGCCCCAACCGAGGAGGGCCGGGGTACGAGCAGTACTTC,CASSPNRGGPGYEQYF
TRBJ2-1,TRBD2,.,TRBV4-1,21,TGCGCCAGCAGCCAAGATCCGATCCACCTTAAAACCGGGACTAACAACAATGAGCAGTTCTTC,CASSQDPIHLKTGTNNNEQFF
TRBJ2-1,TRBD2,few,TRBV2,16,TGTGCCAGCAGTGAACGCCCGACTAGCGCCTACAATGAGCAGTTCTTC,CASSERPTSAYNEQFF
TRBJ2-7,.,many,TRBV12-3/TRBV12-4,14,TGTGCCAGCAGTCTAGGTCCGGGCGCCTACGAGCAGTACTTC,CASSLGPGAYEQYF
TRBJ2-3,TRBD2,few,TRBV4-1,17,TGCGCCAGCAGCCAAGATTCACTAGCGGGAGGGGTTGATACGCAGTATTTT,CASSQDSLAGGVDTQYF
TRBJ2-1,TRBD2,.,TRBV27,19,TGTGCCAGCTCCGGGCTAGCGGGCCCTCAGGGGATCATCTACAATGAGCAGTTCTTC,CASSGLAGPQGIIYNEQFF
TRBJ1-1,.,.,TRBV20-1,10,TGCAGTGCCCCGGAGTTGCGGGATACCTTT,CSAPELRDTF
TRBJ2-1,TRBD2,few,TRBV5-1,17,TGCGCCAGCAGCTTGCTCTCGGGACTAGCGGGGGGCAATGAGCAGTTCTTC,CASSLLSGLAGGNEQFF
TRBJ1-5,.,few,TRBV4-1,13,TGCGCCAGCACTGACCCCAACGGTGGGCCCCAGCATTTT,CASTDPNGGPQHF
TRBJ2-3,.,many,TRBV5-1,15,TGCGCCAGCAGCTTGGACAGGCCCGGCGTGGATACGCAGTATTTT,CASSLDRPGVDTQYF
TRBJ2-7,.,.,TRBV13,14,TGTGCCAGCAGTAGGTCGAGAGGGTCGTACGAGCAGTACTTC,CASSRSRGSYEQYF
TRBJ2-7,.,.,TRBV20-1,14,TGCAGTGCATCCGGGACGGTGAGCTCCTACGAGCAGTACTTC,CSASGTVSSYEQYF
TRBJ2-2,TRBD1,few,TRBV4-1,15,TGCGCCAGCAGCCACGGACAGGGAAACACCGGGGAGCTGTTTTTT,CASSHGQGNTGELFF
TRBJ1-5,.,few,TRBV10-3,15,TGTGCCATCAGTGTGGGCCAGGGCGGCAATCAGCCCCAGCATTTT,CAISVGQGGNQPQHF
TRBJ2-1,TRBD2,many,TRBV12-3/TRBV12-4,18,TGTGCCAGCGGTATGGGGGCACTAGCGGGAACTAGTAGGAATGAGCAGTTCTTC,CASGMGALAGTSRNEQFF
TRBJ1-1,.,.,TRBV7-9,15,TGTGCCAGTGCGGCCCTGTGGGGGGATGGCGCTGAAGCTTTCTTT,CASAALWGDGAEAFF
TRBJ1-1,.,many,TRBV7-9,15,TGTGCCAGCACCCCGGACGTTTCGGGAATCACTGAAGCTTTCTTT,CASTPDVSGITEAFF
TRBJ1-5,.,.,TRBV20-1,15,TGCAGTGCTAGAGCTGGGGGCGCTGGCAATCAGCCCCAGCATTTT,CSARAGGAGNQPQHF
TRBJ2-1,TRBD2,few,TRBV5-1,15,TGCGCCAGCAGCCTGGTTAAGACTAGCGGGACCGAGCAGTTCTTC,CASSLVKTSGTEQFF
TRBJ2-1,.,.,TRBV9,16,TGTGCCAGCAGCGCCGGGTCAGAGGGAGCGCACTCCGGGGGGTTCTTC,CASSAGSEGAHSGGFF
TRBJ1-5,.,.,TRBV27,13,TGTGCCAGCAGTGCACGGGGTGGTCAGCCCCAGCATTTT,CASSARGGQPQHF
TRBJ2-2,TRBD1,.,TRBV5-1,17,TGCGCCAGCAGCTTAAACATGGGACAGCCGAAAAGCGGGGAGCTGTTTTTT,CASSLNMGQPKSGELFF
TRBJ2-7,.,.,TRBV4-1,14,TGCGCCAGCAGCCACCGAGACAGCGCCTACGAGCAGTACTTC,CASSHRDSAYEQYF
TRBJ1-1,.,.,TRBV7-9,14,TGTGCCAGCAGCCCCTACAGGGAGATTGAATTAGCTTTCTTT,CASSPYREIELAFF
TRBJ1-3,.,few,TRBV19,14,TGTGCCAGCTCTACAGGGAACCCTGGAAACACCATATATTTT,CASSTGNPGNTIYF
TRBJ2-3,.,few,TRBV12-3/TRBV12-4,14,TGTGCCAGCAGCCCCCACCCCCAGCCAGATACGCAGTATTTT,CASSPHPQPDTQYF
TRBJ2-5,.,.,TRBV3-1,15,TGTGCCAGCAGCCAAGGTATATCTAGCCAAGAGACCCAGTACTTC,CASSQGISSQETQYF
TRBJ2-1,.,.,TRBV27,15,TGTGCCAGCAGCACCCGACTAGGGGCCCACAATGAGCAGTTCTTC,CASSTRLGAHNEQFF
TRBJ1-2,TRBD1,.,TRBV5-1,15,TGCGCCAGCAGCGGCAATGACAGGGGGGACTATGGCTACACCTTC,CASSGNDRGDYGYTF
TRBJ2-3,.,few,TRBV7-9,16,TGTGCCAGCAGCCCAGAGGGAGGTTCCGCCACAGATACGCAGTATTTT,CASSPEGGSATDTQYF
TRBJ2-1,TRBD2,.,TRBV12-3/TRBV12-4,17,TGTGCCAGCAGTTTAGGTAGCGGGAGCCCTTCCTACAATGAGCAGTTCTTC,CASSLGSGSPSYNEQFF
TRBJ2-1,TRBD2,few,TRBV12-3/TRBV12-4,13,TGTGCCACTTGTTGGGGGACTAGCGGGGTGCAGTTCTTC,CATCWGTSGVQFF
TRBJ2-5,.,few,TRBV29-1,12,TGCAGCGTTGTTGGGGTCGGGGAGACCCAGTACTTC,CSVVGVGETQYF
TRBJ2-7,TRBD1,.,TRBV6-1,14,TGTGCCAGCAGTGTCGACAGGGCCCGGGTCGAGCAGTACTTC,CASSVDRARVEQYF
TRBJ2-7,TRBD2,few,TRBV7-8,15,TGTGCCAGCAGCTTGGCCGGGGGGGTGATCTACGAGCAGTACTTC,CASSLAGGVIYEQYF
TRBJ1-1,.,few,TRBV5-1,13,TGCGCCAGCAGCTTGGAAGGTAAACATGAAGCTTTCTTT,CASSLEGKHEAFF
TRBJ2-7,.,many,TRBV12-3/TRBV12-4,12,TGTGCCAGCAGTTTTTCCATAAACGAGCAGTACTTC,CASSFSINEQYF
TRBJ2-5,.,.,TRBV5-6,16,TGTGCCAGCATCATGAGTTGGCTCCCGGCCCGGGAGACCCAGTACTTC,CASIMSWLPARETQYF
TRBJ2-7,TRBD1,.,TRBV5-6,15,TGTGCCAGCAGCTGGGCCGGGACAGGGCTCTACGAGCAGTACTTC,CASSWAGTGLYEQYF
TRBJ2-1,TRBD2,.,TRBV4-2,16,TGTGCCAGCAGCCCCCAACTAGCGGGAGGCCACAATGAGCAGTTCTTC,CASSPQLAGGHNEQFF
TRBJ2-1,.,.,TRBV7-3,15,TGTGCCAGCAGCTTTTCGTCTGAACTTTACAATGAGCAGTTCTTC,CASSFSSELYNEQFF
TRBJ2-1,TRBD1,few,TRBV5-1,16,TGCGCCAGCAGCTTGCCCCTAGGGGGCACCTACAATGAGCAGTTCTTC,CASSLPLGGTYNEQFF
TRBJ2-1,TRBD2,.,TRBV11-1,20,TGTGCCAGCAGCTTAGGAAGATTAAGGCTAGCGGGCGAAAAAAACGATGAGCAGTTCTTC,CASSLGRLRLAGEKNDEQFF
TRBJ2-1,.,few,TRBV29-1,11,TGCAGCGTTGAGACAGTTGGTGAGCAGTTCTTC,CSVETVGEQFF
TRBJ2-1,TRBD1,.,TRBV4-1,15,TGCGCCAGCAGTAAAGGGACAGGGCCTCGGAATGAGCAGTTCTTC,CASSKGTGPRNEQFF
TRBJ2-2,TRBD1,few,TRBV7-9,15,TGTGCCAGCAGTTTAACAGGGGCGATCGCCGGGGAGCTGTTTTTT,CASSLTGAIAGELFF
TRBJ2-1,.,.,TRBV21-1,14,TGTGCCAGCAGCAAAGGCGATTCCTACAATGAGCAGTTCTTC,CASSKGDSYNEQFF
TRBJ2-4,TRBD1,.,TRBV28,17,TGTGCCAGCAGTCCAATACAGGGGATGCTAGCCAAAAACATTCAGTACTTC,CASSPIQGMLAKNIQYF
TRBJ2-1,.,.,TRBV10-3,14,TGTGCCATCAGTGAGGATCTCAGTAAGGATGAGCAGTTCTTC,CAISEDLSKDEQFF
TRBJ2-7,.,few,TRBV15,14,TGTGCCACCAGCAGGCATGGGGAGGGGGATGAGCAGTACTTC,CATSRHGEGDEQYF
TRBJ2-7,.,.,TRBV6-1,14,TGTGCCAGCAGTGATATGACAGTCTCCTACGAGCAGTACTTC,CASSDMTVSYEQYF
TRBJ1-2,.,.,TRBV7-9,15,TGTGCCAGCAGCTCCCCCTGGGGGACATCTTATGGCTACACCTTC,CASSSPWGTSYGYTF
TRBJ2-7,TRBD1,.,TRBV5-6,19,TGTGCCAGCAGCCCTCAAACAGGGGAACTCGAGACGGGATCCTACGAGCAGTACTTC,CASSPQTGELETGSYEQYF
TRBJ2-7,TRBD2,.,TRBV5-1,13,TGCGCCAGCAGCTTGGTACTAGCGCGGGAGCAGTACTTC,CASSLVLAREQYF
TRBJ2-3,.,.,TRBV3-1,18,TGTGCCAGCAGCCCACCTAGGGCTCCCCTACTTAACACAGATACGCAGTATTTT,CASSPPRAPLLNTDTQYF
TRBJ1-6,.,few,TRBV27,17,TGTGCCAGCAGTTTAGGGGCAGGGAGCTCCTATAATTCACCCCTCCACTTT,CASSLGAGSSYNSPLHF
TRBJ2-5,.,once,TRBV12-3/TRBV12-4,16,TGTGCCAGCAGTCCACCCGGGACATCGTACCAAGAGACCCAGTACTTC,CASSPPGTSYQETQYF
TRBJ1-1,TRBD1,.,TRBV27,14,TGTGCCAGCAGTTTACCCACAGGGGGCTGGATGGCTTTCTTT,CASSLPTGGWMAFF
TRBJ2-2,TRBD2,.,TRBV4-1,17,TGCGCCAGCAGCCAGGTACCGGGACTACTAAACACCGGGGAGCTGTTTTTT,CASSQVPGLLNTGELFF
TRBJ2-1,.,few,TRBV5-1,16,TGCGCCAGCAGCTTGGGGGGTAGCGGCTACTACAATGAGCAGTTCTTC,CASSLGGSGYYNEQFF